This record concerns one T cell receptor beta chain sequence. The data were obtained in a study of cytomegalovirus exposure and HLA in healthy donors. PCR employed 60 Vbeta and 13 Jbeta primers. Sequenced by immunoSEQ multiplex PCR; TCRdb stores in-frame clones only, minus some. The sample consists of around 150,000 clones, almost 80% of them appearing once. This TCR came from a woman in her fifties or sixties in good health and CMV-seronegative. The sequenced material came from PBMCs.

CDR3 loop: CASSRDYEQYF. CDR3 sequence (DNA): TGTGCCAGCTCACGCGACTACGAGCAGTACTTC. This sequence joins TRBV18 and TRBJ2-7; D remains unclear. This CDR3 spans 11 amino acids. Germline CDR1 reads KGHSH; CDR2 reads LQKENI. Trimming stripped 4 bases from V and 3 bases from J, with 4 bases between. The variable domain in full, completed from reference TRBV18 and TRBJ2-7, reads NAGVMQNPRHLVRRRGQEARLRCSPMKGHSHVYWYRQLPEEGLKFMVYLQKENIIDESGMPKERFSAEFPKEGPSILRIQQVVRGDSAAYFCASSRDYEQYFGPGTRLTVT.